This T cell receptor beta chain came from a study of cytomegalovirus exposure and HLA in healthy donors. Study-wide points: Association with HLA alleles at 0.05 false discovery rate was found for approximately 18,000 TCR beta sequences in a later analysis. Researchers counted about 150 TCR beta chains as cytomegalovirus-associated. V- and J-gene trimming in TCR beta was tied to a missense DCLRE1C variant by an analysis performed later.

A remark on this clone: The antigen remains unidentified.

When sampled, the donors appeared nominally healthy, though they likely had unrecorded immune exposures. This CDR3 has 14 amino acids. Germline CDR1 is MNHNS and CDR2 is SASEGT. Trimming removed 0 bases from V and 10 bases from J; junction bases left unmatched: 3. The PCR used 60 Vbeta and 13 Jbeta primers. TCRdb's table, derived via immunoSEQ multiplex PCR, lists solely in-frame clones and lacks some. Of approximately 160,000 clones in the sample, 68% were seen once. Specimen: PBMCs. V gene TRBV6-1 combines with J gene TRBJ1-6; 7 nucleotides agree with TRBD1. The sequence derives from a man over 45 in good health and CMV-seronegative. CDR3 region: CASSEATGSSPLHF. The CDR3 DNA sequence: TGTGCCAGCAGTGAAGCGACAGGGAGCTCACCCCTCCACTTT.